One and the same sample provided the 21 T cell receptor beta chains below, sequenced in a study of blood T cell repertoires in COVID-19. TCRdb keeps only in-frame clones here, not all; method: immunoSEQ multiplex PCR. The sample contains 150,000 or so clones, 86% of which appear only once. Sequenced sample: PBMCs or T cells enriched from blood (not recorded which). The receptors derive from a man aged 50 or older who had recovered from COVID-19.

The rearrangement links TRBV27 to TRBJ2-7, with no clear D. Looked up from germline, CDR1 is MNHEY and CDR2 is SMNVEV (reference sequence). Trimming took off 3 bases at V and 3 bases at J, with 6 bases between the two ends. The CDR3 runs 12 residues. Written as DNA, the CDR3 is TGTGCCAGCAGTTTCCTTAACTACGAGCAGTACTTC. This codes for CASSFLNYEQYF.

The chain recombines TRBV7-2 with TRBJ2-2, with D maybe TRBD2 (5 bases). The CDR3 is 14 amino acids. Germline CDR1 SGHTA, CDR2 FQGNSA. V was trimmed by 5 bases and J by 5 bases, leaving 12 bases between them. The CDR3 DNA is TGTGCCAGCAGCCACCTCGGCGGGACCGGGGAGCTGTTTTTT. This sequence encodes CASSHLGGTGELFF.

The chain combines TRBV28 with TRBJ2-7; TRBD2 might be the D (5 bases). The CDR3 is made up of 15 amino acids. The V gene lost 4 bases and the J gene lost 0 bases, with 13 bases spanning the gap. From germline, CDR1 is MDHEN and CDR2 SYDVKM. CDR3: CASSSAGLSSYEQYF. Here the CDR3 DNA reads TGTGCCAGCAGTTCGGCGGGTCTAAGCTCCTACGAGCAGTACTTC.

The J gene is TRBJ1-1, the V gene TRBV7-9; 7 bases align to TRBD1. CDR1 SEHNR and CDR2 FQNEAQ come from the germline V gene (reference sequence). V gave up 3 bases and J gave up 2 bases; unmatched junction bases: 6. CDR3 length: 15 amino acids. In DNA, the CDR3 is TGTGCCAGCAGCTTCCAGACAGGGATAAACACTGAAGCTTTCTTT. Its translation is CASSFQTGINTEAFF. The whole variable domain, filled in from reference TRBV7-9 and TRBJ1-1, reads DTGVSQNPRHKITKRGQNVTFRCDPISEHNRLYWYRQTLGQGPEFLTYFQNEAQLEKSRLLSDRFSAERPKGSFSTLEIQRTEQGDSAMYLCASSFQTGINTEAFFGQGTRLTVV.

This clone is a singleton in its sample. The rearrangement uses TRBV6-4 and TRBJ1-6; TRBD1 matches at 8 bases. The germline V gene encodes CDR1 MRHNA and CDR2 SNTAGT. This CDR3 is built from 14 residues. After removal of 3 bases from V and 8 bases from J, the junction contained 3 bases not matched to a gene. DNA of the CDR3: TGTGCCAGCAGTGATACAGGGGGGGATTCACCCCTCCACTTT. Translating gives CASSDTGGDSPLHF.

The chain joins TRBV7-9 to TRBJ2-2; maybe TRBD1 (5 bases). This CDR3 has 16 amino acids. V was shortened by 0 bases and J by 1 base, with 9 bases between the two germline ends. Germline loops: CDR1 SEHNR, CDR2 FQNEAQ (reference sequence). In DNA form, the CDR3 reads TGTGCCAGCAGCTTAGCCGAAAGGGGGAACACCGGGGAGCTGTTTTTT. Its protein is CASSLAERGNTGELFF.

V and J are TRBV15 and TRBJ1-1; no firm D call. The V gene's germline CDR1 is LNHNV and CDR2 YYDKDF (reference sequence). This CDR3 has 15 residues. Trimming left V 0 bases short and J 3 bases short, with 11 bases between. This CDR3 is CATSRDGRRDTEAFF. In DNA form, the CDR3 reads TGTGCCACCAGCAGAGATGGTCGAAGAGACACTGAAGCTTTCTTT.

The V call is TRBV4-1, the J call TRBJ2-3; no clear D. The CDR3 has 14 amino acids. Between the trimmed V and J ends, which lost 4 bases and 0 bases, there was a span of 8 bases. Germline V CDR1 and CDR2: MGHRA, YSYEKL. The CDR3: CASSPTGSTDTQYF. The CDR3 region has the DNA TGCGCCAGCAGCCCAACCGGGAGCACAGATACGCAGTATTTT.

The gene calls are TRBV30 and TRBJ1-2; a weak D match, TRBD1 (5 bases). This CDR3 is 12 amino acids long. Germline V CDR1 and CDR2: GTSNPN, SVGIG (reference sequence). Trimming left V 0 bases short and J 8 bases short, with 10 bases between. The CDR3 bases are TGTGCCTGGAGTGTATTGCAGGGAGGCTACACCTTC. As protein: CAWSVLQGGYTF.

This clone was picked up one time. The chain links TRBV4-1 to TRBJ2-7; 10 positions agree with TRBD2. The CDR3 runs to 12 residues. The trim removed 10 bases at V and 11 bases at J, leaving 11 bases unmatched. CDR1 and CDR2 from the germline V gene are MGHRA and YSYEKL. The CDR3 region is CAIDASGSLEYF. CDR3 DNA sequence: TGCGCCATCGATGCTAGCGGGAGCCTTGAGTACTTC.

This clone was seen just once. At the DNA level, this CDR3 is encoded by other sequences in the same sample as well. This sequence joins TRBV6-5 and TRBJ1-2; 8 positions match TRBD1. Looked up from germline, CDR1 is MNHEY and CDR2 is SVGAGI. The junction had 4 bases not matched to a gene; V was cut back by 3 bases and J by 7 bases. The CDR3 has 13 residues. The CDR3 protein is CASSYGQGGGYTF. The CDR3 DNA reads as TGTGCCAGCAGTTATGGACAGGGTGGTGGCTACACCTTC.

The chain links TRBV6-5 to TRBJ1-6, with no clear D. CDR1 is MNHEY and CDR2 is SVGAGI in the germline V gene. Trimming removed 0 bases from V and 10 bases from J, with 10 bases in between. This CDR3 has 14 residues. This CDR3 is CASSYSGQLSPLHF. CDR3 DNA sequence: TGTGCCAGCAGTTACTCTGGGCAGCTCTCACCCCTCCACTTT.

The rearrangement uses TRBV7-3 and TRBJ1-1; 7 bases line up with TRBD1. Per the germline V gene, CDR1 is SGHTA and CDR2 is FQGTGA. J was trimmed by 4 bases and V by 5 bases; bases with no gene match: 4. The CDR3 runs 13 residues. CDR3 nucleotide sequence: TGTGCCAGCAGCCGACAGGGATCCACTGAAGCTTTCTTT. Its protein is CASSRQGSTEAFF. Full variable domain (remainder filled in from reference TRBV7-3 and TRBJ1-1): GAGVSQTPSNKVTEKGKYVELRCDPISGHTALYWYRQSLGQGPEFLIYFQGTGAADDSGLPNDRFFAVRPEGSVSTLKIQRTERGDSAVYLCASSRQGSTEAFFGQGTRLTVV.

The rearrangement links TRBV11-2 to TRBJ2-1; D is unclear. Per the germline V gene, CDR1 is SGHAT and CDR2 is FQNNGV. There are 16 residues in the CDR3. Trimming stripped 5 bases from V and 0 bases from J, with 14 bases between. The CDR3 spells CASSLKRASSYNEQFF. The DNA for the CDR3 is TGTGCCAGCAGCCTAAAGCGAGCAAGCTCCTACAATGAGCAGTTCTTC.

The chain has TRBV23-1 and TRBJ2-1; 9 nucleotides agree with TRBD2. TRBV23-1 is treated as an ORF (open reading frame) with a function not yet certain. The CDR3 length is 16 residues. Trimming removed 0 bases from V and 4 bases from J; junction bases left unmatched: 4. This CDR3 reads CASSQSRRGGYNEQFF. The CDR3 DNA sequence: TGCGCCAGCAGTCAATCGAGGCGGGGGGGGTACAATGAGCAGTTCTTC.

The V call is TRBV6-5, the J call TRBJ2-1; 10 nucleotides align to TRBD1. Germline V gene sequence: CDR1 MNHEY, CDR2 SVGAGI. J lost 8 bases, V lost 6 bases, and 10 bases had no gene match. This CDR3 contains 15 residues. In DNA, the CDR3 is TGTGCCAGCAGACCGGACAGGGGGTGGGGACATGAGCAGTTCTTC. It is translated as CASRPDRGWGHEQFF.

This clone has a single count. The gene calls are TRBV5-1 and TRBJ1-6, with 8 bases that match TRBD1. The CDR3 length is 15 residues. From germline, CDR1 is SGHRS and CDR2 YFSETQ. V trimming: 0 bases; J trimming: 15 bases; junction bases outside the gene matches: 11. The DNA of the CDR3 is TGCGCCAGCAGCTTGGGCCCAGAACAAGGACAGGGCCTCCACTTT. This encodes CASSLGPEQGQGLHF.

This rearrangement joins TRBV19 to TRBJ2-5; D may be TRBD1 (6 bases). Deletions cut 3 bases from V and 4 bases from J, with 12 bases between. The CDR3 sequence is 14 residues long. The germline CDR1 and CDR2 sequences are LNHDA and SQIVND (reference sequence). The chain's CDR3 is CASSMPGRGETQYF. The CDR3 DNA reads TGTGCCAGTAGTATGCCGGGCAGGGGAGAGACCCAGTACTTC. The whole variable domain, filled in from reference TRBV19 and TRBJ2-5, reads DGGITQSPKYLFRKEGQNVTLSCEQNLNHDAMYWYRQDPGQGLRLIYYSQIVNDFQKGDIAEGYSVSREKKESFPLTVTSAQKNPTAFYLCASSMPGRGETQYFGPGTRLLVL.

The chain is built from TRBV18 and TRBJ2-7; TRBD1 is a possible D gene (5 bases). V was clipped by 3 bases and J by 4 bases, with 10 bases between them. The CDR3 loop spans 13 amino acids. The germline V gene encodes CDR1 KGHSH and CDR2 LQKENI. The CDR3 DNA sequence: TGTGCCAGCTCACCTGACAGACAATACGAGCAGTACTTC. Translated: CASSPDRQYEQYF.

This sequence joins TRBV7-6 and TRBJ2-7; 9 bases agree with TRBD2. The CDR3 loop spans 15 amino acids. CDR1 and CDR2 from the germline V gene are SGHVS and FNYEAQ. The trim removed 2 bases at V and 6 bases at J, leaving 8 bases unmatched. The DNA of the CDR3 is TGTGCCAGCAGCTTAAACCCTAGCGGGACTGGCGAGCAGTACTTC. Amino acids: CASSLNPSGTGEQYF.

The chain recombines TRBV5-1 with TRBJ1-4; TRBD1 aligns across 8 bases. In germline, CDR1 is SGHRS, CDR2 YFSETQ. With V trimmed by 4 bases and J by 3 bases, 8 bases remained unmatched. The CDR3 is made up of 16 amino acids. The CDR3 region is CASSLQGQGANEKLFF. The CDR3, as DNA: TGCGCCAGCAGCCTCCAAGGACAGGGTGCTAATGAAAAACTGTTTTTT.